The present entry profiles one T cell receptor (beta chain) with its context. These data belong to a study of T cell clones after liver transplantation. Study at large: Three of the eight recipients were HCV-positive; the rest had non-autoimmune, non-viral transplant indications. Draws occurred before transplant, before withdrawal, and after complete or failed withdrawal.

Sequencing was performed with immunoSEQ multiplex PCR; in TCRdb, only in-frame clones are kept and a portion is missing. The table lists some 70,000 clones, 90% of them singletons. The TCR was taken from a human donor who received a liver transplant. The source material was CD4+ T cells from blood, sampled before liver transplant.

As DNA, the CDR3 is TGTGCCTGGAGTCCGGAGGGTTACGCAGATACGCAGTATTTT. It codes for CAWSPEGYADTQYF. The chain employs TRBV30 and TRBJ2-3; maybe TRBD2 (6 bases). CDR3 size: 14 residues. V was shortened by 2 bases and J by 4 bases, with 13 bases between the two germline ends. Germline loops: CDR1 GTSNPN, CDR2 SVGIG (reference sequence).